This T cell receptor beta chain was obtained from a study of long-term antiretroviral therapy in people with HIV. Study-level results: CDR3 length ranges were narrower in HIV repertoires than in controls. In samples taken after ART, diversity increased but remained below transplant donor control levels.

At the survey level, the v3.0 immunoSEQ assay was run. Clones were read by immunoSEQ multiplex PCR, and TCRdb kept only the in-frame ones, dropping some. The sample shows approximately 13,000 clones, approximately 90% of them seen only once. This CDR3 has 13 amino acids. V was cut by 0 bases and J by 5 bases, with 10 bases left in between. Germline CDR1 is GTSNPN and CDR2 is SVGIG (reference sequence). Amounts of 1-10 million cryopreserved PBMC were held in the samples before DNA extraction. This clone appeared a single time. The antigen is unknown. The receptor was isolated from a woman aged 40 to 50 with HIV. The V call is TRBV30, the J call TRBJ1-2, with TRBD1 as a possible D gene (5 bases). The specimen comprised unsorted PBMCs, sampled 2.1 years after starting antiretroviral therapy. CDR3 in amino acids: CAWSVGRGYGYTF. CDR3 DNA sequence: TGTGCCTGGAGTGTCGGTAGGGGATATGGCTACACCTTC.